The following is a T cell receptor beta chain sequence with its context. The junction and the germline gene differ at one end; a read error may be behind it. The sample is drawn from a study of Graves' ophthalmopathy and Graves' hyperthyroidism. The study amplified TCR beta CDR3 regions using RNA transcripts. Second-round multiplex PCR came after first-round RT-PCR with HTBI primers. TCRdb reprocessed the multiplex PCR reads via MiXCR and lists one record per CDR3 protein. The table lists 240,000 or so distinct CDR3 sequences, around 42% of them singletons. The CDR3 has 15 residues. The germline gives CDR1 WNHNN, CDR2 SYGVQD (reference sequence). Patients with other autoimmune diseases, uncontrolled infections, pregnancy or lactation were excluded. What supplied the PBMCs was 7.5 to 10 ml of fresh peripheral blood.

Material for sequencing was peripheral blood. This clonotype was obtained from an adult man with Graves' ophthalmopathy. The J gene is TRBJ2-5, the V gene TRBV10-1, with D perhaps matching TRBD1 (6 bases). CDR3 nucleotides: TGTGCCAGCAGCAAACAGGGTGTAGGTATAGAGACCCAGTACTTC. It yields the protein CASSKQGVGIETQYF.